This TCR beta chain was captured in a study of Ad26.COV2.S vaccination and SARS-CoV-2 variants. Trimming took 4 bases from V and 0 from J; bases not matched to a gene: 13. The germline V gene has CDR1 PRHDT and CDR2 FYEKMQ (reference sequence). The CDR3 contains 18 residues. Noted treatment: roughly 20 received Ad26.COV2.S at low or high dose, single or two shots; about five received placebo; per-sample allocation not given. On day 63 after the first injection, vaccine and placebo recipients gave samples. Clones were read by immunoSEQ multiplex PCR, and TCRdb kept only the in-frame ones, dropping some. The data hold 350,000 to 450,000 clones, with 70% to 90% observed a single time.

Sequencing was performed on peripheral blood, taken in a trial of Ad26.COV2.S vaccine versus placebo. The rearrangement joins TRBV13 to TRBJ2-7; 9 bases match TRBD1. This sequence originates from a person aged 18-60 years who received the Ad26.COV2.S COVID-19 vaccine or a placebo. The CDR3 sequence: CASSSFTGTGPDSYEQYF. In DNA form, the CDR3 reads TGTGCCAGCAGCTCTTTCACCGGGACAGGGCCCGACTCCTACGAGCAGTACTTC.